This passage covers 20 T cell receptor beta chains from one sample sequenced in a study of glioma-infiltrating T cells after dendritic cell vaccination. Sequencing was performed with immunoSEQ multiplex PCR; in TCRdb, only in-frame clones are kept and a portion is missing. This table has more than 95,000 clones, roughly 80% appearing once. The time point was: after dendritic cell vaccination, including at tumor progression/relapse. This material consisted of blood, taken after dendritic cell vaccination. The origin of the receptors is a human donor with glioblastoma.

CDR3 DNA sequence: TGCGCCAGCAGCTTGGTAGCGGTCGGGGACACTGAAGCTTTCTTT. It encodes CASSLVAVGDTEAFF. The genes are TRBV5-1 and TRBJ1-1, with D uncertain. The CDR3 spans 15 residues. Germline values: CDR1 SGHRS, CDR2 YFSETQ. The V gene lost 0 bases and the J gene lost 3 bases, with 12 bases spanning the gap. Full variable domain (remainder filled in from reference TRBV5-1 and TRBJ1-1): KAGVTQTPRYLIKTRGQQVTLSCSPISGHRSVSWYQQTPGQGLQFLFEYFSETQRNKGNFPGRFSGRQFSNSRSEMNVSTLELGDSALYLCASSLVAVGDTEAFFGQGTRLTVV.

This rearrangement joins TRBV10-1 to TRBJ2-7; 9 bases are a match to TRBD1. J lost 6 bases, V lost 6 bases, and 12 bases had no gene match. The CDR3 covers 15 residues. CDR1 and CDR2 from the germline V gene are WNHNN and SYGVQD (reference sequence). CDR3 amino acids: CASRFPGQGRVEQYF. For the CDR3, the DNA is TGCGCCAGCAGGTTTCCGGGACAGGGAAGGGTCGAGCAGTACTTC.

The chain is built from TRBV15 and TRBJ2-1; no reliable D call. Germline V gene lookup returns CDR1 LNHNV and CDR2 YYDKDF (reference sequence). Trimming shortened V by 1 base and J by 8 bases, and 12 bases separated the two germline ends. The CDR3 consists of 14 residues. Here the CDR3 DNA reads TGTGCCACCAGCAGAGCGGTTAATACCGATGAGCAGTTCTTC. It specifies CATSRAVNTDEQFF.

V gene TRBV7-3 combines with J gene TRBJ2-2; D gene unclear. The CDR3 runs 13 residues. The germline V gene has CDR1 SGHTA and CDR2 FQGTGA. V was shortened by 4 bases and J by 1 base, with 4 bases between the two germline ends. CDR3 in amino acids: CASSSMNTGELFF. The CDR3 DNA sequence: TGTGCCAGCAGCTCTATGAACACCGGGGAGCTGTTTTTT.

This chain uses TRBV19 with TRBJ1-5; perhaps TRBD1 as D (5 bases). Deletions cut 2 bases from V and 1 base from J, with 12 bases between. The length of the CDR3 is 16 residues. CDR1 is LNHDA, CDR2 SQIVND, per germline (reference sequence). CDR3 sequence (DNA): TGTGCCAGTAGTATAACGGGGGGACGGAGCAATCAGCCCCAGCATTTT. Translating gives CASSITGGRSNQPQHF.

The chain couples TRBV5-4 to TRBJ2-1; possibly TRBD2 for D (5 bases). The V end lost 1 base, the J end lost 0 bases, and 8 bases lay between the germline ends. The CDR3 runs 15 residues. CDR1 and CDR2 from the germline V gene are SGHNT and YYREEE (reference sequence). Written as DNA, the CDR3 is TGTGCCAGCAGCTTGAAAGGGAGCTCCTACAATGAGCAGTTCTTC. Residues: CASSLKGSSYNEQFF.

The CDR3 nucleotides read TGTGCCTGGTCTACGGGGGTAGCGGGGGGTCGTAGGGAGACCCAGTACTTC. This gives the protein CAWSTGVAGGRRETQYF. The V and J genes are TRBV30 and TRBJ2-5; 10 positions agree with TRBD2. J lost 5 bases, V lost 5 bases, and 17 bases had no gene match. Looked up from germline, CDR1 is GTSNPN and CDR2 is SVGIG (reference sequence). The CDR3 is made up of 17 amino acids.

The CDR3 sequence: CASSLGPAGAGELFF. The CDR3 region has the DNA TGTGCCAGCAGCTTAGGTCCAGCAGGGGCCGGGGAGCTGTTTTTT. The chain couples TRBV11-3 to TRBJ2-2, with D possibly being TRBD1 (6 bases). V was clipped by 1 base and J by 6 bases, with 12 bases between them. Germline CDR1 and CDR2: SGHNT and YENEEA. The CDR3 is 15 residues long.

The CDR3 nucleotides are TGTGCCAGCAGTTTAACAGGGGGCTACGAGCAGTACTTC. This translates into CASSLTGGYEQYF. The V call is TRBV28, the J call TRBJ2-7, with 8 bases matching TRBD1. The J segment lost 3 bases and the V segment lost 2 bases, leaving 0 bases of the junction unmatched. The CDR3 sequence is 13 residues long. Germline V CDR1 and CDR2: MDHEN, SYDVKM. Filled out from reference TRBV28 and TRBJ2-7, the complete variable domain reads DVKVTQSSRYLVKRTGEKVFLECVQDMDHENMFWYRQDPGLGLRLIYFSYDVKMKEKGDIPEGYSVSREKKERFSLILESASTNQTSMYLCASSLTGGYEQYFGPGTRLTVT.

The V gene is TRBV10-3, the J gene TRBJ2-1; TRBD2 agrees at 10 bases. The germline gives CDR1 ENHRY, CDR2 SYGVKD. The V segment lost 10 bases and the J segment 7 bases; nucleotides outside the gene matches: 7. The CDR3 length is 13 residues. CDR3 in DNA: TGTGCCACCGCCGGGACTAGCGATAATGAGCAGTTCTTC. Amino acids: CATAGTSDNEQFF.

The chain recombines TRBV10-3 with TRBJ1-1; D not certain. The CDR3 loop spans 18 amino acids. The germline gives CDR1 ENHRY, CDR2 SYGVKD. V lost 1 base, J lost 1 base, and 19 bases lay in between. CDR3 protein: CAISEYQSGAGGNTEAFF. Written as DNA, the CDR3 is TGTGCCATCAGTGAGTACCAATCCGGAGCGGGAGGGAACACTGAAGCTTTCTTT.

The genes are TRBV5-4 and TRBJ2-1; tentatively, D is TRBD2 (7 bases). This CDR3 spans 13 amino acids. The germline gives CDR1 SGHNT, CDR2 YYREEE (reference sequence). The V end lost 3 bases, the J end lost 9 bases, and 13 bases lay between the germline ends. In DNA form, the CDR3 reads TGTGCCAGCAGCTACGGGGGCGGGGGTGAGCAGTTCTTC. It codes for CASSYGGGGEQFF.

J is TRBJ2-7 and V is TRBV9, with D perhaps TRBD1 (5 bases). V lost 2 bases and J 1 base, leaving 7 bases between the germline ends. CDR1 SGDLS and CDR2 YYNGEE come from the germline V gene. This CDR3 region has 13 residues. For the CDR3, the DNA is TGTGCCAGCAGCGTTGGACAATCCTACGAGCAGTACTTC. The encoded protein is CASSVGQSYEQYF.

V and J are TRBV5-1 and TRBJ2-2; D remains ambiguous. The length of the CDR3 is 15 residues. Germline CDR1 SGHRS, CDR2 YFSETQ. Trimming took 1 base from V and 4 from J, leaving 11 bases between them. This CDR3 reads CASSLISELTGELFF. DNA for the CDR3: TGCGCCAGCAGCTTGATTTCGGAGCTCACCGGGGAGCTGTTTTTT.

The chain couples TRBV7-9 to TRBJ1-1, with TRBD1 matching 8 bases. The junction had 4 bases not matched to a gene; V was cut back by 3 bases and J by 4 bases. Germline assignment: CDR1 SEHNR and CDR2 FQNEAQ (reference sequence). The CDR3 extends over 14 amino acids. CDR3 sequence: CASSFRGPSTEAFF. The CDR3 DNA reads as TGTGCCAGCAGCTTCAGGGGGCCAAGCACTGAAGCTTTCTTT.

The CDR3 spells CASSPRGGFDGYTF. As DNA, the CDR3 is TGTGCCAGCAGCCCCCGGGGGGGGTTCGATGGCTACACCTTC. This sequence joins TRBV7-9 and TRBJ1-2; tentative D call: TRBD1 (5 bases). The V and J ends lost 5 bases and 6 bases respectively, with 16 bases between them. The germline CDR1 and CDR2 sequences are SEHNR and FQNEAQ (reference sequence). The CDR3 consists of 14 residues.

Note on this clone: The junction shows a germline mismatch at one end, possibly a read error. The V and J genes are TRBV2 and TRBJ2-7; 7 bases fit TRBD1. Germline assignment: CDR1 SNHLY and CDR2 FYNNEI. This CDR3 contains 14 residues. The DNA for the CDR3 is TGTGCCAGCAGTGCCCCATCGGAGAGGGGGCCAGCCCGTTGG. This sequence encodes CASSAPSERGPARW.

The V gene is TRBV18, the J gene TRBJ1-3, with 7 bases aligning to TRBD1. Per germline, CDR1 KGHSH and CDR2 LQKENI. The CDR3 runs 15 residues. V was clipped by 3 bases and J by 0 bases; unmatched bases: 2. Written as DNA, the CDR3 is TGTGCCAGCTCACCCGGGACAGTCTCTGGAAACACCATATATTTT. Its protein product is CASSPGTVSGNTIYF.

The rearrangement uses TRBV21-1 and TRBJ2-5; no check of the table's D call, TRBD2, against the DNA was made. The assigned J gene may be wrong: the sequence end matches TRBJ2-7 better. TRBV21-1 is designated a pseudogene. The CDR3 is 16 residues long. As DNA, the CDR3 is TGTGCCAGCAGCCGATCCACTAGCGGGAGTAGGTACGAGCAGTACTTC. Its translation: CASSRSTSGSRYEQYF.

The chain carries TRBV18 and TRBJ1-1; D perhaps matches TRBD1 (5 bases). Germline-derived CDR1 and CDR2 are KGHSH and LQKENI. CDR3 size: 15 residues. V was pared by 3 bases and J by 5 bases, with 16 bases between. CDR3 in amino acids: CASSPGERGWTEAFF. The CDR3 DNA follows: TGTGCCAGCTCACCGGGGGAGCGGGGATGGACTGAAGCTTTCTTT.